The T cell receptor beta chain described here comes from a study of T cells in Graves' hyperthyroidism and ophthalmopathy. General study points: Blood also showed most of the thyroid clonotypes that were expanded above 0.001.

At least ten counts were recorded for this clonotype. Its target is not known. Trimming removed 6 bases from V and 5 bases from J, with 25 bases in between. Germline V CDR1 and CDR2: MDHEN, SYDVKM. The CDR3 extends over 17 amino acids. Diagnostic assessment was based on clinical symptoms, serum thyroxine and TRAb, thyroid ultrasound and orbital computed tomography. Fresh 10 ml peripheral blood yielded PBMCs. RNA transcripts were the template for amplifying TCR beta CDR3 regions. The HTBI primer set served for first-round RT-PCR of the TCR CDR3. TCRdb processed the multiplex PCR reads anew with MiXCR; each CDR3 protein has one entry. The data show 200,000 to 250,000 distinct CDR3 sequences, 17% seen once.

This chain uses TRBV28 with TRBJ2-5; D is unclear. The material sequenced was blood. The source of this sequence is a man in his fifties with Graves' hyperthyroidism. The CDR3 nucleotides are TGTGCCAGCAGCCAGGTTCCGGGCCCCACCTCTGGTGAGACCCAGTACTTC. It encodes CASSQVPGPTSGETQYF.